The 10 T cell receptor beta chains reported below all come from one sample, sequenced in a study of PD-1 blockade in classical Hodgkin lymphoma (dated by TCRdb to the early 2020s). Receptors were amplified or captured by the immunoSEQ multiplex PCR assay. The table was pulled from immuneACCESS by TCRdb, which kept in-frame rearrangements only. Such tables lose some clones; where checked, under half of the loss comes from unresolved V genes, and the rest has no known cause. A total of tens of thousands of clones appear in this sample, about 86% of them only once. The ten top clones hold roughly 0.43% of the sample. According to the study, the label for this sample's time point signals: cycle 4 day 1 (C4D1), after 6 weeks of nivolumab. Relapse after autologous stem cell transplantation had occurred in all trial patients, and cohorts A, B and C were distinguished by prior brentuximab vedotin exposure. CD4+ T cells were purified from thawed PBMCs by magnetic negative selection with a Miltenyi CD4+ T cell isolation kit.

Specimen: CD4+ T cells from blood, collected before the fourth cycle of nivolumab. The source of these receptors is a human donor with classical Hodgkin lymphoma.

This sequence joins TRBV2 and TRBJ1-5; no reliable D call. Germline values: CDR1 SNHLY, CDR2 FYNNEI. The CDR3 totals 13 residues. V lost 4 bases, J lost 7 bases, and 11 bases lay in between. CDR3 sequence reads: CASSGPGLQPQHF. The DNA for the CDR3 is TGTGCCAGCAGTGGGCCGGGATTGCAGCCCCAGCATTTT. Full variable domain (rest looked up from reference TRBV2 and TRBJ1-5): EPEVTQTPSHQVTQMGQEVILRCVPISNHLYFYWYRQILGQKVEFLVSFYNNEISEKSEIFDDQFSVERPDGSNFTLKIRSTKLEDSAMYFCASSGPGLQPQHFGDGTRLSIL.

CDR3 amino acids: CASSPPGPYGYTF. The CDR3 coding sequence is TGTGCCAGCAGTCCCCCAGGGCCCTATGGCTACACCTTC. The chain is built from TRBV28 and TRBJ1-2; D is possibly TRBD1 (5 bases). V was shortened by 5 bases and J by 4 bases, with 11 bases between the two germline ends. The CDR3 has 13 residues. Germline CDR1 and CDR2: MDHEN and SYDVKM.

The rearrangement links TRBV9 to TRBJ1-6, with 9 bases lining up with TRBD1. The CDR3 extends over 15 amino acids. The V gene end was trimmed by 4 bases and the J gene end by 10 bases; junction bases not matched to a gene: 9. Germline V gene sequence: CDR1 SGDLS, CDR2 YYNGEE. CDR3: CASSLTGGIGSPLHF. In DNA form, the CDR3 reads TGTGCCAGCAGCCTAACAGGGGGCATAGGATCACCCCTCCACTTT.

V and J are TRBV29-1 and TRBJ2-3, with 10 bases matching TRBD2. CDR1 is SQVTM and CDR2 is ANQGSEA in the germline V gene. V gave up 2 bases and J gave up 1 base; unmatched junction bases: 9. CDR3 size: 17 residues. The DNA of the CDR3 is TGCAGCGTTGAATTGTCTCTAGCGGGAGCGGGCACAGATACGCAGTATTTT. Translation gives CSVELSLAGAGTDTQYF.

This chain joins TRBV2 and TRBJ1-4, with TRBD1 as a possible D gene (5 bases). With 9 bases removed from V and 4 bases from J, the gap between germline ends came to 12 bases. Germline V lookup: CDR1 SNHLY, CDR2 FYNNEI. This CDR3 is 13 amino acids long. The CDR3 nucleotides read TGTGCCAGGTCGGCAGGGTATAATGAAAAACTGTTTTTT. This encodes CARSAGYNEKLFF.

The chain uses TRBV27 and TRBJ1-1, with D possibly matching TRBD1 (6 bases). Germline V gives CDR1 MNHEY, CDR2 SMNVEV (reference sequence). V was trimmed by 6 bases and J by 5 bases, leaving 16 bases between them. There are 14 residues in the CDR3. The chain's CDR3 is CASRRTGIGTEAFF. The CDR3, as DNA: TGTGCCAGCAGGAGAACAGGGATAGGGACTGAAGCTTTCTTT.

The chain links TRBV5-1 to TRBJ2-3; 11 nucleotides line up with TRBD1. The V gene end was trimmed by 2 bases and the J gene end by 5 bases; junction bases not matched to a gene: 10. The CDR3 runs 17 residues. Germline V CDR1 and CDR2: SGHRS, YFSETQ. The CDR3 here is CASSLMPRDRGVDTQYF. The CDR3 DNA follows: TGCGCCAGCAGCTTAATGCCCCGGGACAGGGGGGTAGATACGCAGTATTTT.

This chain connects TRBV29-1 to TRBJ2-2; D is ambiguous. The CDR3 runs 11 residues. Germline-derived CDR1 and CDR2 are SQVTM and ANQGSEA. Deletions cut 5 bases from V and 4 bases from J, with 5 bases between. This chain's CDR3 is CSVKITGELFF. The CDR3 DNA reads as TGCAGCGTTAAGATCACCGGGGAGCTGTTTTTT.

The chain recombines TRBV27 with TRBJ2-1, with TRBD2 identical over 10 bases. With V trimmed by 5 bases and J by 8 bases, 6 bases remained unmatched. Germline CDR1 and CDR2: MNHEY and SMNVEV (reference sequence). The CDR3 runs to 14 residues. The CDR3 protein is CASSGIAGGHEQFF. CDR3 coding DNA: TGTGCCAGCAGTGGAATAGCGGGGGGCCATGAGCAGTTCTTC.

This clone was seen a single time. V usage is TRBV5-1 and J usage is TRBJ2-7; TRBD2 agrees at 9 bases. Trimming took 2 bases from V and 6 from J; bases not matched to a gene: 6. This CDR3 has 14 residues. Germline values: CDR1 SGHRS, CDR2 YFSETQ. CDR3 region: CASSFSGSGREQYF. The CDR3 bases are TGCGCCAGCAGCTTTAGCGGGAGTGGTCGCGAGCAGTACTTC.